The present TCR beta chain was sequenced within a study of cytomegalovirus exposure and HLA in healthy donors. A multiplex PCR was run with 60 Vbeta primers and 13 Jbeta primers. Clones were read by immunoSEQ multiplex PCR, and TCRdb kept only the in-frame ones, dropping some. The repertoire holds 150,000 to 200,000 clones, with roughly 80% as singletons. The donors comprised healthy bone marrow donors. The V and J ends lost 10 bases and 4 bases respectively, with 16 bases between them. In germline, CDR1 is SGHAT, CDR2 FQNNGV. The CDR3 runs 14 residues. The sample was PBMCs. This rearrangement joins TRBV11-2 to TRBJ2-2; weak D call: TRBD1 (6 bases). This sequence was found in a male donor in good health and CMV-seropositive. The CDR3 DNA follows: TGTGCCACCACCTACACAGGGTTCACCGGGGAGCTGTTTTTT. It encodes CATTYTGFTGELFF.